This record concerns one TCR beta chain sequence. Its target is unknown. This sample is drawn from a study of cytomegalovirus exposure and HLA in healthy donors. PCR amplification relied on 60 Vbeta primers (plus 13 Jbeta primers). Libraries were prepared by immunoSEQ multiplex PCR; TCRdb keeps only in-frame clonotypes and omits some of them. The sample lists roughly 200,000 clones; roughly 72% were seen once. General observations from the study: Common viral pathogens were later found to be apparently linked to several of the most significant clusters. The only immune exposure information that was available was CMV serostatus.

Trimming stripped 4 bases from V and 5 bases from J, with 17 bases between. Germline values: CDR1 ENHRY, CDR2 SYGVKD. The CDR3 has 15 residues. The TCR comes from a man younger than 40 in good health and CMV-seronegative. The chain has TRBV10-3 and TRBJ2-5; the D gene is possibly TRBD1 (6 bases). Sample: PBMCs. The CDR3 sequence is CAISAGHPQGETQYF. The CDR3 bases are TGTGCCATCAGTGCGGGACATCCCCAGGGGGAGACCCAGTACTTC.